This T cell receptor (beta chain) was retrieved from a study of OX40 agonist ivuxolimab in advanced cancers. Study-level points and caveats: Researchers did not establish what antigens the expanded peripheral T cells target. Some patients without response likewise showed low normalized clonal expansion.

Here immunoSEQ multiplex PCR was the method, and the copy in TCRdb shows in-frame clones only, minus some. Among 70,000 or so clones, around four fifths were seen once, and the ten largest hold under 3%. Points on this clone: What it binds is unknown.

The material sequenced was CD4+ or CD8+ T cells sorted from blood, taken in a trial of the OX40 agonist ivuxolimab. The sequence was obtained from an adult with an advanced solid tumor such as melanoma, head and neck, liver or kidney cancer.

For the CDR3, the DNA is TGTGCCAGCAGTGAAGCCTATGGGACAGATACGCAGTATTTT. As protein: CASSEAYGTDTQYF. The V call is TRBV6-1, the J call TRBJ2-3; D is uncertain. CDR3 length: 14 amino acids. The germline V and J ends were trimmed by 0 bases and 3 bases, with 7 bases remaining between them. The germline V gene encodes CDR1 MNHNS and CDR2 SASEGT.